This TCR beta chain was sequenced for a study of immune evolution from preneoplasia to lung adenocarcinoma. The V end was cut by 3 bases, the J end by 2 bases, with 7 bases between. The germline V gene has CDR1 SNHLY and CDR2 FYNNEI. The CDR3 contains 13 residues. The repertoire was sequenced with immunoSEQ multiplex PCR; TCRdb's copy has only in-frame clones and lacks some. The sample holds approximately 4,800 clones; about 82% are singletons and the top ten take 6.5% to 9%. The receptor's source is a person aged 70 to 85 with lung adenocarcinoma. The V and J genes are TRBV2 and TRBJ1-2, with unresolved D. The material sequenced was FFPE lung adenocarcinoma in situ tissue. The CDR3 nucleotides read TGTGCCAGCAGTGATGGGCAGAACTATGGCTACACCTTC. This gives the protein CASSDGQNYGYTF.